These T cell receptor beta chains were read from a single sample in a study of blood T cell repertoires in COVID-19. Produced via immunoSEQ multiplex PCR; TCRdb's table is partial and in-frame only. Here the sample spans approximately 150,000 clones, around 89% being singletons. The specimen was peripheral blood. The receptors here all came from a human donor with COVID-19, enrolled during active disease. The donor label of this sample is uncertain. CDR3s include the opening cysteine and the closing phenylalanine or tryptophan. The D gene is left open where the match is weak. Not every row has a clone size; where given, it reads once, few, many or a size class.

>TRBV10-3|TRBJ2-3|NA|16|NA
CAISEGASEFTDTQYF
TGTGCCATCAGTGAGGGCGCTAGCGAATTCACAGATACGCAGTATTTT
>TRBV5-4|TRBJ1-4|once|14|NA
CASSLIDRPEKLFF
TGTGCCAGCAGCTTGATCGACAGGCCAGAAAAACTGTTTTTT
>TRBV6-4|TRBJ1-5|NA|16|NA
CASSVRARKRNQPQHF
TGTGCCAGCAGTGTCAGGGCGAGGAAACGCAATCAGCCCCAGCATTTT
>TRBV5-4|TRBJ2-5|NA|13|NA
CASSATGRETQYF
TGTGCCAGCAGCGCCACAGGGAGAGAGACCCAGTACTTC
>TRBV7-9|TRBJ1-6|NA|16|TRBD1
CASSHPLGTGNSPLHF
TGTGCCAGCAGTCATCCGCTCGGGACAGGGAATTCACCCCTCCACTTT
>TRBV6-2/TRBV6-3|TRBJ2-1|NA|17|TRBD2
CASSEDRAGGFYNEQFF
TGTGCCAGCAGCGAGGACCGAGCGGGGGGTTTCTACAATGAGCAGTTCTTC
>TRBV10-2|TRBJ1-2|few|14|TRBD1
CASSEYGQGYGYTF
TGCGCCAGCAGTGAATATGGACAGGGCTATGGCTACACCTTC
>TRBV19|TRBJ1-1|NA|15|TRBD1
CASSIDRGQGAEAFF
TGTGCCAGTAGTATAGATCGGGGACAGGGGGCTGAAGCTTTCTTT
>TRBV6-6|TRBJ1-1|NA|13|NA
CASMTGSNTEAFF
TGTGCCAGCATGACAGGCAGTAACACTGAAGCTTTCTTT
>TRBV3-1/TRBV3-2|TRBJ1-2|NA|12|TRBD1
CASRGTAYGYTF
TGTGCCAGCAGGGGGACAGCCTATGGCTACACCTTC
>TRBV2|TRBJ2-5|NA|17|TRBD2
CASSELPGLAEKETQYF
TGTGCCAGCAGTGAGCTACCGGGACTAGCGGAGAAAGAGACCCAGTACTTC